Included here is one T cell receptor beta chain sequence, with context. Its antigen is not known. Time point reported: week 5, during vaccination. Vaccinated patients received 300 ug of mutant IDH1 20-mer peptide per dose, with topical imiquimod. Each astrocytoma in the donors was new, WHO grade 3 or 4, IDH1-mutant and ATRX-lost. This entry comes from a study of a mutant IDH1 vaccine in newly diagnosed glioma. Study in general: Either 4-6 weeks after radiotherapy alone or alongside temozolomide, vaccination was begun. Before enrollment, the patients had been treated with radiotherapy alone, temozolomide alone, or both together. Most of them had received both. Study-wide points: Patients showed vaccine-induced immune responses at a rate of roughly 93%.

The repertoire was sequenced with immunoSEQ multiplex PCR; TCRdb's copy has only in-frame clones and lacks some. The sample has about 36,000 clones, roughly 76% seen once. The CDR3 covers 13 residues. In germline, CDR1 is KGHSH, CDR2 LQKENI. Between the trimmed V and J ends, which lost 3 bases and 6 bases, there was a span of 8 bases. This clonotype was obtained from a man between 45 and 60 years old with glioma. The chain has TRBV18 and TRBJ1-4, with D possibly TRBD1 on 6 matching bases. The sequencing used PBMCs, collected from a glioma patient whose treatment included an IDH1 peptide vaccine. This CDR3 reads CASSPGGHEKLFF. DNA for the CDR3: TGTGCCAGCTCACCGGGGGGGCATGAAAAACTGTTTTTT.